This TCR beta chain is drawn from a study of T-cell memory formation after mild COVID-19. CDR1 is MNHEY, CDR2 SVGAGI, per germline. The CDR3 covers 15 residues. With V trimmed by 7 bases and J by 9 bases, 11 bases remained unmatched. TCRdb redid the calling of the 5' RACE reads with MiXCR, one entry per CDR3 protein. The table records a few hundred thousand distinct CDR3 sequences, 27% of them present only once. This TCR was recovered from an adult woman who had mild COVID-19 (a few samples of this study predate the infection). Cell type and time point are not known. Sequenced input: PBMCs or a T cell subset sorted from them (not recorded which). This rearrangement joins TRBV6-5 to TRBJ2-1; 11 bases align to TRBD2. The CDR3 nucleotides read TGTGCCAGCACCCGCCTACTAGCGGGAGAAAGTGAGCAGTTCTTC. Its translation is CASTRLLAGESEQFF.